This paragraph covers one TCR beta chain sequence. Its antigen target is currently unknown. The record has no base qualities; no much larger clone is one base away. This specimen belongs to a study of cytomegalovirus exposure and HLA in healthy donors (dated by TCRdb to 2016 to 2017). For context, the study as a whole: An earlier analysis of around 600 of the donors reported 250 to 300 Gb of sequence data and some 120 million unique TCR beta sequences from 190 million or so T cells. Four or five DR-DQ haplotypes were handled as single units for association and clustering, since linkage in the cohort was strong. An early release that covered around 590 HLA-typed donors contained about 300 gigabases of sequencing data and 80 million or so unique TCR sequences. Of the 398 genotyped donors, over 70% fell in the genetic ancestry cluster associated with self-reported Caucasian donors. On average, around 240,000 unique TCR beta nucleotide sequences were sequenced per donor among some 430 genotyped donors of the cohort, with 15% to 20% of those sequences being non-productive. To predict cytomegalovirus infection status, the study brought together high-throughput TCR immunosequencing, statistical association of individual TCRs with disease status, and machine learning. Rather than using new phenotypic data, the later analysis identified candidate immune exposures from TCR beta sequences and from how often those sequences occurred across donors. Every discovery cohort repertoire had been produced on one sequencing platform. Typing coverage varied by locus: roughly 620-640 donors for A, B, C, DRB1 and DQB1; 522 for DQA1; nearly 610 for DPA1; 450 to 480 for DPB1. A later analysis re-analyzed previously published TCR beta repertoires from roughly 690 donors and added high-resolution HLA genotyping to study TCR occurrence patterns. Donor age, sex, ethnicity and CMV serostatus were compiled alongside the repertoire data. Using immunosequencing, the study profiled T cell repertoires from around 680 subjects and related those repertoires to cytomegalovirus serostatus. HLA typing covered class I and class II loci at four-digit resolution. Besides the first cohort of roughly 700 subjects, a separate validation cohort made up of 95 to 150 different subjects was used. The study aimed to test whether cataloging public T cell receptors could reveal signatures of past pathogen exposure. Genome-wide SNP genotypes for about 60% of the roughly 700 donors were used in a later genetic analysis, which treated that subset as a discovery cohort. An earlier analysis of fewer than 700 of the donors applied high-throughput TCR beta sequencing to assess whether each TCR beta V gene segment acted as functional or pseudogenic. Overall study outcomes, separate from this receptor: In a later analysis, several top co-occurrence clusters were reported to appear linked to parvovirus B19, influenza, CMV and Epstein-Barr virus. The sequencing pipeline was judged likely to have produced a cluster of highly shared sequence variants as a technical artifact. This cohort had only TCR beta chains sequenced, and the lack of alpha or paired-chain data limited which features could be detected. According to the authors, the approach could potentially be generalized to other disease states and immunological phenotypes. In an earlier analysis of about 550 of the donors, most TCR beta V segments were observed in productive rearrangements about 87% or about 30% of the time, broadly matching IMGT annotations. A further reported finding was that TCR beta sequences accurately predicted the HLA-A and HLA-B alleles for most subjects in the first cohort. In a later analysis, HLA-associated TCR beta chains showed more clonal expansion and lower generation probabilities than non-associated chains that were equally common. A total of 164 TCR beta chains were listed by the study as associated with cytomegalovirus. Linkage disequilibrium might explain the correlated functional status among segregating V segments, but an unknown experimental factor could not be excluded. In both the original and validation cohorts, the classifier was reported to diagnose cytomegalovirus status with high specificity and sensitivity. Sequencing depth was assumed to be roughly uniform across donors in the presence/absence analyses, though that assumption may not hold. When HLA alleles, especially DR and DQ, strongly co-occurred, attributing TCR associations to individual alleles was difficult. Because some donors lacked HLA typing at each locus, the association tests relied only on the typed subset. Most TCR sequences were observed very rarely across donors, whereas some public TCRs were present in many individuals. According to a later analysis, TCR association rates differed among HLA loci, with DRB1 alleles showing the most associated TCRs and HLA-C alleles showing the fewest. A few of the identified cytomegalovirus-associated TCR beta chains were confirmed in vitro to be specific for cytomegalovirus antigens. According to a later analysis, most CMV-associated TCR beta chains appeared to be HLA-restricted, and the HLA associations seemed to be driven largely by CMV exposure. Specific HLA alleles were associated with 16,951 TCR beta sequences at a false discovery rate of 0.05 in a later analysis. For the cohort, immune exposure information was limited to CMV serostatus. Because counts were too low, seventeen rarely observed V segments, including chromosome 9 orphons, were excluded from the earlier analysis of roughly 580 of the donors. Compared with the approximately 720-donor mean, donors in an Asian-associated ancestry cluster had fewer N-insertions in productive TCRs, according to a later genetic analysis. Some IMGT-functional V segments, including TRBV6-2 and TRBV6-3, could not be told apart with the 87-base-pair reads, so those segments were excluded. An association between a missense DCLRE1C variant and V-gene and J-gene trimming of TCR beta chains was found in a later genetic analysis and replicated in an independent cohort.

The method behind the library was the immunoSEQ multiplex PCR assay. For the multiplex PCR, a mixture combining 60 forward primers for TCR Vbeta segments and 13 reverse primers for TCR Jbeta segments was used. A multiplex PCR assay on genomic DNA amplified the CDR3 region of rearranged TCR beta genes. Amplified TCR beta libraries were sequenced as 87-base-pair reads on the Illumina HiSeq System. The source study handled its data this way. A later analysis tallied around 82 million unique TCR beta chains across the 666 repertoires, and some 10 million of those chains were shared by two or more donors. Raw reads were error-corrected and collapsed into unique sequences with a nearest-neighbor algorithm that merged closely related sequences to remove PCR and sequencing errors. CDR3 sequences were aligned to IMGT reference sequences to assign V, D and J gene segments. Each retained sequence needed at least a six-nucleotide match to both a V gene segment and a J gene segment. A rearrangement counted as productive if the CDR3 had no stop codons and remained in frame with V and J, and every other rearrangement counted as non-productive. CDR3 was defined by IMGT convention, running from the second conserved V-encoded cysteine to the conserved J-encoded phenylalanine. The earlier analysis of around 640 of the donors excluded sequences that lacked an unambiguous match to a single V gene segment. In an earlier analysis of several hundred of the donors, V segments were called functional above 56.7% productive rearrangements and were called segregating when the between-donor standard deviation exceeded 5%. A statistical classification framework was built for diagnosing cytomegalovirus status from the catalog of TCR beta chain sequences. In a later analysis, TCR nucleotide sequences were compared against IMGT/GENE-DB human TR gene sequences so that V and J genes could be assigned. The TCRdist pipeline was used in a later analysis to assign CDR3 sequences and most-parsimonious VDJ recombination scenarios. A later analysis defined each TCR beta chain by its CDR3 amino acid sequence plus V-gene family, and excluded reads lacking a unique V-gene family. As a way to deal with suspected cross-contamination and a sequencing artifact, a later analysis dropped hundreds of nucleotide sequences that were highly shared and had low generation probability. In a later analysis, a clonal expansion index was calculated for each public chain from normalized within-repertoire ranks of inferred template counts. In a later analysis, generation probabilities were computed using a VDJ recombination model fitted to out-of-frame rearrangements, and the results were checked against IGoR. Hypergeometric tests were used in a later analysis to score TCR-TCR, TCR-HLA and TCR-CMV co-occurrence, with a repertoire-size bias correction applied to the TCR pairs. To estimate false discovery rates, a later analysis permuted the HLA or CMV assignments 20 times. A later analysis grouped co-occurring TCRs with DBSCAN, adding TCRdist sequence similarity when clustering within HLA-allele-positive subsets. Co-occurrence clustering excluded repertoires with fewer than 30,000 or more than 120,000 public chains, plus five with anomalous nucleotide sharing. TCRdb obtained this table from immuneACCESS and retained in-frame rearrangements with V and J assigned. These tables miss some clones; where compared with another copy, unresolved V genes account for less than half of the shortfall, and the remainder is unexplained. V and J calls and clone size are given by that table; D and trimming were obtained from the DNA. A total of roughly 180,000 clones appear in this sample, around 74% of them only once. The ten largest make up 2% to 3% of the sample.

The cohort consisted of fewer than 700 healthy bone marrow donors. At the time of sampling, every cohort member was nominally healthy, though immune exposures that went unrecorded were likely present. The donor tested CMV seronegative, placing the donor among the 352 seronegative members of the cohort. Each donor provided a peripheral blood sample, and peripheral blood mononuclear cells were used for TCR beta sequencing. Genomic DNA extraction from the blood cell samples was performed with the Qiagen DNeasy Blood Extraction Kit. The CDR3 measures 13 amino acids from cysteine to phenylalanine. This entry keeps only the CDR3 DNA: 39 bases, framed from base 1. CDR1 and CDR2 are read off the germline V gene as MGHRA and YSYEKL. V drops 1 base and J drops 3 bases, leaving 6 bases in between.

The chain is made from TRBV4-1 and TRBJ1-2, and TRBD1 may be the D gene, going by 5 matching bases. The source of this sequence is a female donor in good health and CMV-seronegative. The sequenced sample consisted of PBMCs. In nucleotides, the sequence is TGCGCCAGCAGCCAAGTAGGGGACTATGGCTACACCTTC. Its translation is CASSQVGDYGYTF.